What follows are 10 T cell receptor beta chains derived from one specimen sequenced in a study of T cells in localized non-small cell lung cancer. Data came from immunoSEQ multiplex PCR; TCRdb stores just in-frame clones and leaves some out. Of 45,000 or so clones listed, roughly nine tenths are singletons. Source: PBMCs, taken before any cancer treatment. Receptors were obtained from a man between 40 and 69 years old with stage II lung adenocarcinoma.

The J gene is TRBJ1-1, the V gene TRBV7-3; TRBD1 might be the D (5 bases). Germline CDR1 SGHTA, CDR2 FQGTGA. Trimming left V 5 bases short and J 7 bases short, with 26 bases between. The CDR3 has 17 amino acids. CDR3 region: CASSLLPGAPFMGEAFF. The CDR3 DNA reads as TGTGCCAGCAGCCTCCTTCCCGGGGCACCCTTTATGGGTGAAGCTTTCTTT.

Only one count was recorded for this clone. The CDR3 carries no conserved terminal phenylalanine or tryptophan, so it likely arises from a read error. The chain couples TRBV27 to TRBJ2-7, with D perhaps TRBD1 (5 bases). The CDR3 has 12 amino acids. Trimming cost V 4 bases and J 3 bases, with 7 bases left between them. The V gene's germline CDR1 is MNHEY and CDR2 SMNVEV (reference sequence). The CDR3 coding sequence is TGTGCCAGCAGTTCGCAGGGCTACGAGCAGTACGCC. Amino acids: CASSSQGYEQYA.

This chain's CDR3 is CASSSGGRKTDTQYF. In DNA form, the CDR3 reads TGCGCCAGCAGCTCAGGGGGTAGGAAAACAGATACGCAGTATTTT. The genes are TRBV5-1 and TRBJ2-3; the match to TRBD1 covers 7 bases. The CDR3 extends over 15 amino acids. From germline, CDR1 is SGHRS and CDR2 YFSETQ. After removal of 3 bases from V and 3 bases from J, the junction contained 7 bases not matched to a gene.

This clone was counted once. The V call is TRBV5-6, the J call TRBJ2-2, with a possible D match to TRBD1 (5 bases). Germline CDR1 is SGHDT and CDR2 is YYEEEE. Trimming cost V 5 bases and J 2 bases, with 7 bases left between them. CDR3 length: 13 amino acids. The CDR3 loop reads CASRTDNTGELFF. CDR3 in DNA: TGTGCCAGCAGGACAGACAACACCGGGGAGCTGTTTTTT.

The J gene is TRBJ2-7, the V gene TRBV5-1; 7 nucleotides match TRBD1. CDR3 size: 14 residues. V lost 4 bases and J lost 3; bases outside the gene matches: 7. Germline CDR1 is SGHRS and CDR2 is YFSETQ. CDR3 nucleotides: TGCGCCAGCAGCCCACAGGGGCCGAACTACGAGCAGTACTTC. This sequence encodes CASSPQGPNYEQYF.

This chain uses TRBV4-1 with TRBJ2-2; D is ambiguous. The germline V and J ends were trimmed by 1 base and 1 base, with 7 bases remaining between them. The CDR3 spans 15 residues. Germline loops: CDR1 MGHRA, CDR2 YSYEKL. The CDR3 is CASSQVLKNTGELFF. The CDR3 nucleotides are TGCGCCAGCAGCCAAGTTTTAAAGAACACCGGGGAGCTGTTTTTT.

The count of this clone is one. The chain employs TRBV5-4 and TRBJ2-2; TRBD2 might be the D (5 bases). Germline V gives CDR1 SGHNT, CDR2 YYREEE (reference sequence). Trimming removed 0 bases from V and 4 bases from J, with 16 bases in between. The CDR3 covers 17 residues. CDR3 residues: CASSLDSRLALTGELFF. The CDR3 nucleotides read TGTGCCAGCAGCTTGGATAGTAGGCTAGCCCTCACCGGGGAGCTGTTTTTT.

This chain links TRBV7-6 with TRBJ2-1; D ambiguous. The ends were cut back, 4 bases at V and 5 bases at J, with 12 bases in the middle. CDR3 length: 14 amino acids. Per germline, CDR1 SGHVS and CDR2 FNYEAQ. Written as DNA, the CDR3 is TGTGCCAGCAGCTCCCCCTCTATACACAATGAGCAGTTCTTC. Residues: CASSSPSIHNEQFF.

The chain uses TRBV5-1 and TRBJ2-5; possible D gene TRBD2, 7 bases. The CDR3 is made up of 14 amino acids. Germline-derived CDR1 and CDR2 are SGHRS and YFSETQ. Deletions cut 1 base from V and 5 bases from J, with 12 bases between. CDR3: CASSLWGGRETQYF. CDR3 DNA: TGCGCCAGCAGCTTGTGGGGGGGCCGGGAGACCCAGTACTTC.

This clone was observed a single time. The chain carries TRBV12-5 and TRBJ2-5, with 7 bases identical to TRBD1. Germline-derived CDR1 and CDR2 are LGHNT and FRNRAP. The V segment lost 1 base and the J segment 5 bases; nucleotides outside the gene matches: 7. The CDR3 is 15 residues long. Here the CDR3 reads CASGLGQGEVETQYF. In nucleotides, the CDR3 is TGTGCTAGTGGTTTGGGACAGGGTGAGGTGGAGACCCAGTACTTC.